This T cell receptor beta chain was recorded in a study of T cells after yellow fever vaccination. A note on this clonotype: Its antigen remains unknown.

TCRdb re-derived calls from the 5' RACE reads in MiXCR, one entry per CDR3 protein. This table holds about 170,000 distinct CDR3 sequences, 8% to 13% found once. Study results and caveats: Researchers report a weaker secondary response that nonetheless peaked faster, day 5 versus 15. FACS-sorted repertoires could harbor abundant contaminating bulk-population clonotypes.

The TCR sequence derives from a young man who received the YFV17D yellow fever vaccine. The specimen comprised CD8+ T cells sorted from PBMCs, sampled 15 days after the yellow fever booster vaccination.

The CDR3 sequence: CATSETGNEQFF. The CDR3 DNA reads as TGTGCCACCAGTGAAACGGGAAATGAGCAGTTCTTC. The chain has TRBV24-1 and TRBJ2-1; tentatively, D is TRBD2 (5 bases). CDR1 KGHDR and CDR2 SFDVKD come from the germline V gene. Trimming removed 4 bases at V and 7 bases at J, with 7 bases between. The CDR3 loop spans 12 amino acids.